These T cell receptor beta chains were read from a single sample in a study of beta chain features in type 1 diabetes. The method was immunoSEQ multiplex PCR; TCRdb's version includes in-frame clones alone and lacks a portion of them. The sample contains tens of thousands of clones, roughly 45% of which appear only once. Sequencing input: stem cell memory CD4+ T cells from blood. All receptors come from a young woman in good health. CDR3s include the opening cysteine and the closing phenylalanine or tryptophan. The D gene is left open where the match is weak. Expanded clones get a size class; other rows say once, few or many, or leave the size out.

d_call | j_call | v_call | clone_size | cdr3_aa | cdr3_nt
TRBD1 | TRBJ2-1 | TRBV27 | NA | CASSLGTGGEQFF | TGTGCCAGCAGTTTAGGGACAGGGGGCGAGCAGTTCTTC
TRBD2 | TRBJ2-7 | TRBV30 | NA | CAWSARGSSSYEQYF | TGTGCCTGGAGCGCGCGCGGGAGTAGCTCCTACGAGCAGTACTTC
TRBD2 | TRBJ2-7 | TRBV10-3 | NA | CAISIAGDISEQYF | TGTGCCATCAGTATAGCGGGAGATATCTCGGAGCAGTACTTC
NA | TRBJ1-2 | TRBV10-2 | few | CASRTTGNYGYTF | TGCGCCAGCAGGACCACAGGGAACTATGGCTACACCTTC
NA | TRBJ1-4 | TRBV7-2 | NA | CASSLAGISTNEKLFF | TGTGCCAGCAGCTTAGCCGGGATTTCGACTAATGAAAAACTGTTTTTT
NA | TRBJ2-5 | TRBV7-2 | few | CASSLNSLQETQYF | TGTGCCAGCAGCTTAAATAGCCTCCAAGAGACCCAGTACTTC
NA | TRBJ1-2 | TRBV18 | NA | CASSPRSNYGYTF | TGTGCCAGCTCACCACGAAGCAACTATGGCTACACCTTC
NA | TRBJ2-7 | TRBV18 | few | CASSRGRAGSKSRGYEQYF | TGTGCCAGCTCACGCGGACGTGCAGGGTCCAAATCGCGGGGTTACGAGCAGTACTTC
TRBD2 | TRBJ2-7 | TRBV19 | NA | CASRARGGNKGEQYF | TGTGCCAGTCGCGCAAGGGGAGGGAATAAGGGCGAGCAGTACTTC
TRBD1 | TRBJ2-7 | TRBV10-3 | NA | CAIRDREEGYEQYF | TGTGCCATCAGAGACAGGGAAGAGGGCTACGAGCAGTACTTC
NA | TRBJ2-6 | TRBV7-2 | once | CASSSQGYGANVLTF | TGTGCCAGCAGCTCTCAGGGGTACGGGGCCAACGTCCTGACTTTC
NA | TRBJ1-3 | TRBV4-3 | few | CASSQKWSSGNTIYF | TGCGCCAGCAGCCAAAAATGGAGCTCTGGAAACACCATATATTTT
NA | TRBJ1-4 | TRBV28 | NA | CASSSQGRNEKLFF | TGTGCCAGCAGTTCACAGGGTCGTAATGAAAAACTGTTTTTT
NA | TRBJ2-2 | TRBV9 | NA | CASSVLGELWTGELFF | TGTGCCAGCAGCGTATTGGGAGAGTTGTGGACCGGGGAGCTGTTTTTT
NA | TRBJ1-1 | TRBV20-1 | once | CSASPGAEAFF | TGCAGTGCTAGCCCTGGGGCAGAAGCTTTCTTT
TRBD1 | TRBJ1-4 | TRBV4-2 | NA | CASSQEGQGAQTTNEKLFF | TGTGCCAGCAGCCAAGAAGGACAGGGGGCTCAGACAACTAATGAAAAACTGTTTTTT